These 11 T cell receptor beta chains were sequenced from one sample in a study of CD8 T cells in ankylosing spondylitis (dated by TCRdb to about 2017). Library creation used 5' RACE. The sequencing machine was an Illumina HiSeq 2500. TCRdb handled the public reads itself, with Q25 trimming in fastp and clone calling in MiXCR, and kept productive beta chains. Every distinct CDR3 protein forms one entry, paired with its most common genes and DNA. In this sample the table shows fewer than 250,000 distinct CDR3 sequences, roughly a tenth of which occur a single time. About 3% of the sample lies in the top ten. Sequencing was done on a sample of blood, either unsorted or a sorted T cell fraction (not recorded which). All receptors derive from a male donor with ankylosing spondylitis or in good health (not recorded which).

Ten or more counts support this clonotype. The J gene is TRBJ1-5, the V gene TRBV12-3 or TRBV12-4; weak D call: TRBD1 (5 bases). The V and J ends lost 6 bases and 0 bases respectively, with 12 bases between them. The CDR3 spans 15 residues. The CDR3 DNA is TGTGCCAGCAGCCCAGGGTCCTCTAGCAATCAGCCCCAGCATTTT. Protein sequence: CASSPGSSSNQPQHF.

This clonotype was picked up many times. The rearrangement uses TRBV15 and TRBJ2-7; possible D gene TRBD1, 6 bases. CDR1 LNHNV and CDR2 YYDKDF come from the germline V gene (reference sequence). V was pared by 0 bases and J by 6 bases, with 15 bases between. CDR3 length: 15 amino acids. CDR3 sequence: CATSRERTGYPEQYF. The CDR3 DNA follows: TGTGCCACCAGCAGAGAACGTACAGGGTACCCCGAGCAGTACTTC.

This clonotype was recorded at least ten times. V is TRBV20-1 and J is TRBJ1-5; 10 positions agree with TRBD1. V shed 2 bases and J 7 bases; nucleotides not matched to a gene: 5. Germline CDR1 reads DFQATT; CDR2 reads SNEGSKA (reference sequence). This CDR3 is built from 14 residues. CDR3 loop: CSARSGTGDQPQHF. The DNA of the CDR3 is TGCAGTGCTAGATCTGGGACAGGGGACCAGCCCCAGCATTTT.

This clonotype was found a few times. The DNA of the CDR3 is TGCAGTGCTAGAGGGACTAGCGGGAGTAGGGGTGAGCAGTACTTC. It codes for CSARGTSGSRGEQYF. The V call is TRBV20-1, the J call TRBJ2-7; TRBD2 matches 13 bases. With 1 base clipped from V and 7 bases from J, the junction kept 7 bases outside the gene matches. The CDR3 is 15 amino acids. Per the germline V gene, CDR1 is DFQATT and CDR2 is SNEGSKA (reference sequence).

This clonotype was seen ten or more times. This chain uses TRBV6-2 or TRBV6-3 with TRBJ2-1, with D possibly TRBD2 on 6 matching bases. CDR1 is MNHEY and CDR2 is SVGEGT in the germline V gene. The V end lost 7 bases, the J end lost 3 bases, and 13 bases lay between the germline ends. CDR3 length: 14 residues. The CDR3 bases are TGTGCCAGCACGGGGTCGGGACTCTACAATGAGCAGTTCTTC. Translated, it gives CASTGSGLYNEQFF.

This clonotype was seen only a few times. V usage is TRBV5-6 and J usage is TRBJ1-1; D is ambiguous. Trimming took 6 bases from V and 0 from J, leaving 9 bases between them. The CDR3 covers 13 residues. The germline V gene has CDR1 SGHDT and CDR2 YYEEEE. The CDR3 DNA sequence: TGTGCCAGCACTCACCGGCTGAACACTGAAGCTTTCTTT. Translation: CASTHRLNTEAFF.

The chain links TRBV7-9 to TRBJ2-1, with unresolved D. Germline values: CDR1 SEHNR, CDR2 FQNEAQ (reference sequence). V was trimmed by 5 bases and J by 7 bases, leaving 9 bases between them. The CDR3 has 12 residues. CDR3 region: CASSRSVNEQFF. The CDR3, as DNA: TGTGCCAGCAGCCGAAGTGTAAATGAGCAGTTCTTC.

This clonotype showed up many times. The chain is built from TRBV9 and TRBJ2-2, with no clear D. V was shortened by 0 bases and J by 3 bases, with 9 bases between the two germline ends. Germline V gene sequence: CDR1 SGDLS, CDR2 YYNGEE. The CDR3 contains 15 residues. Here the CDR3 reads CASSVEYGDTGELFF. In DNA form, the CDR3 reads TGTGCCAGCAGCGTAGAGTATGGGGACACCGGGGAGCTGTTTTTT. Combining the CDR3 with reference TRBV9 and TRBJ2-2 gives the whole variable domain DSGVTQTPKHLITATGQRVTLRCSPRSGDLSVYWYQQSLDQGLQFLIQYYNGEERAKGNILERFSAQQFPDLHSELNLSSLELGDSALYFCASSVEYGDTGELFFGEGSRLTVL.

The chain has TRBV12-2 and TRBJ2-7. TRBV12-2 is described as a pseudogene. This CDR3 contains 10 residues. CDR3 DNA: TGTGCAAGTCGACCCCTCGAGCAGTACTTC. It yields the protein CASRPLEQYF.

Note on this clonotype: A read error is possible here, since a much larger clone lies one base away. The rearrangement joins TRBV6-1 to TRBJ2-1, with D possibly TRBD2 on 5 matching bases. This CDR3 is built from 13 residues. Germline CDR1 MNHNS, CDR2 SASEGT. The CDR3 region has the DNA TGTACCAGCAGTGAATCATGGGTAGCGTCGCAGTTCTTC. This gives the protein CTSSESWVASQFF.

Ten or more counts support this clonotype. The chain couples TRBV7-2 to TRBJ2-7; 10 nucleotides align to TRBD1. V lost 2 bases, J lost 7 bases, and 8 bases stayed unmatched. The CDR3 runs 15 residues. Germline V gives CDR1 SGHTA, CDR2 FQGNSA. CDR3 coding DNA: TGTGCCAGCAGCTTAAAGACAGGGGGCGGAGAAGAGCAGTACTTC. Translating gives CASSLKTGGGEEQYF.